A selection of T cell receptor beta chains follows, all from one sample in a study of cytomegalovirus exposure and HLA in healthy donors. The protocol was immunoSEQ multiplex PCR, while the TCRdb copy is restricted to in-frame clones and leaves out a portion. The repertoire includes under 110,000 clones, approximately 70% of them detected once, and approximately 0.8% sits in the top ten. Sequenced sample: PBMCs. These receptors all come from a boy younger than 18 in good health and CMV-seronegative. The CDR3 runs from the conserved cysteine through the conserved F or W. A D gene is named only where the DNA matches it firmly. Clone size, where shown, is once, few, many, or a class for clones that have expanded.

length,size,D,J,V,DNA,CDR3
14,NA,NA,TRBJ1-2,TRBV5-1,TGCGCCAGCAGCTTGGGACAATGGGAGGGTCGCTACACCTTC,CASSLGQWEGRYTF
14,NA,NA,TRBJ2-7,TRBV6-5,TGTGCCAGCAGTTACTCGCAGGGCCGCTACGAGCAGTACTTC,CASSYSQGRYEQYF
13,NA,NA,TRBJ1-2,TRBV5-4,TGTGCCAGCAGCTTGGGGACGGGGGTTGGCTACACCTTC,CASSLGTGVGYTF
13,NA,TRBD1,TRBJ1-5,TRBV30,TGTGCCTGGAGGGACAGGATCCATCAGCCCCAGCATTTT,CAWRDRIHQPQHF
13,few,NA,TRBJ1-1,TRBV7-8,TGTGCCAGCGCGAGAGACATGAACACTGAAGCTTTCTTT,CASARDMNTEAFF
16,few,TRBD1,TRBJ2-5,TRBV2,TGTGCCAGCAGTGAGGGGGCCGACAGGGATCTGGAGACCCAGTACTTC,CASSEGADRDLETQYF
12,NA,NA,TRBJ2-7,TRBV7-9,TGTGCCAGCAGCCTGACCGCGGGGTCGCAGTACTTC,CASSLTAGSQYF
16,NA,NA,TRBJ1-5,TRBV27,TGTGCCAGCAGTTTACTGGGGGGGCAAAGCAATCAGCCCCAGCATTTT,CASSLLGGQSNQPQHF
11,NA,NA,TRBJ2-5,TRBV6-5,TGTGCCAGCAGTACTCGGGAGACCCAGTACTTC,CASSTRETQYF
14,NA,NA,TRBJ1-2,TRBV27,TGTGCCAGCAGTTTAATCGGGTCAAGCTATGGCTACACCTTC,CASSLIGSSYGYTF
15,NA,NA,TRBJ1-1,TRBV15,TGTGCCACCAGCAGAGCTCCGGGAGGGAACACTGAAGCTTTCTTT,CATSRAPGGNTEAFF
15,few,TRBD1,TRBJ2-7,TRBV6-5,TGTGCCAGCAGTTCGGCCGGGACAGGGGCCTACGAGCAGTACTTC,CASSSAGTGAYEQYF
14,NA,NA,TRBJ1-2,TRBV12-1,TGTGCCAGCAGCGTGGGACTGCACGTCTATGGCTACACCTTC,CASSVGLHVYGYTF
15,few,TRBD1,TRBJ2-1,TRBV30,TGTGCCTGGAGTATCCGGACAGGGGTGGGCAATGAGCAGTTCTTC,CAWSIRTGVGNEQFF
13,NA,NA,TRBJ1-1,TRBV5-1,TGCGCCAGCTACCCTACCCCAAACACTGAAGCTTTCTTT,CASYPTPNTEAFF
14,NA,NA,TRBJ1-5,TRBV2,TGTGCCAGCAGTGAATCAGGGAGCAATCAGCCCCAGCATTTT,CASSESGSNQPQHF
14,NA,NA,TRBJ2-7,TRBV19,TGTGCCAGTACCCCGAGCGTTGGCTCCTACGAGCAGTACTTC,CASTPSVGSYEQYF
14,NA,TRBD1,TRBJ2-7,TRBV10-3,TGTGCCACCGGACGACAGGGGGCCGGTTACGAGCAGTACTTC,CATGRQGAGYEQYF
13,NA,NA,TRBJ1-4,TRBV30,TGTGCCTGGAAGGGGTCAATGGCTGAAAAACTGTTTTTT,CAWKGSMAEKLFF
17,NA,TRBD1,TRBJ1-5,TRBV2,TGTGCCAGCAGTCATTACCGGGACAGGGGGCTCTATCAGCCCCAGCATTTT,CASSHYRDRGLYQPQHF
12,NA,TRBD1,TRBJ1-1,TRBV30,TGTGCCTGGAGTACACAGGGGACTGAAGCTTTCTTT,CAWSTQGTEAFF
17,NA,TRBD2,TRBJ2-3,TRBV5-4,TGTGCCAGCAGCCGCGCTCTAGCGGGGGGGACCACAGATACGCAGTATTTT,CASSRALAGGTTDTQYF
13,NA,TRBD1,TRBJ2-7,TRBV9,TGTGCCAGCAGCCAGGGGGTGGACTACGAGCAGTACTTC,CASSQGVDYEQYF
13,NA,NA,TRBJ1-5,TRBV30,TGTGCCTGGAGTGGGCAGATCAATCAGCCCCAGCATTTT,CAWSGQINQPQHF
13,NA,NA,TRBJ2-3,TRBV28,TGTGCCAGCAAGCGGAGGTTGACAGATACGCAGTATTTT,CASKRRLTDTQYF
14,NA,NA,TRBJ2-5,TRBV7-2,TGTGCCAGCAGCCATATAGCGGCTGGGGAGACCCAGTACTTC,CASSHIAAGETQYF
13,NA,NA,TRBJ1-3,TRBV6-5,TGTGCCAGCAGCCCGACAGCTGGAAACACCATATATTTT,CASSPTAGNTIYF
15,NA,NA,TRBJ2-2,TRBV14,TGTGCCAGCAGCCTCTGGACAGCGAACACCGGGGAGCTGTTTTTT,CASSLWTANTGELFF
15,NA,TRBD2,TRBJ2-3,TRBV6-1,TGTGCCAGCAGACGGACTAGCGGGTACACAGATACGCAGTATTTT,CASRRTSGYTDTQYF
16,NA,NA,TRBJ1-1,TRBV12-5,TGTGCTAGTGGCCTCGCGGGCAGCACCATGAACACTGAAGCTTTCTTT,CASGLAGSTMNTEAFF
13,NA,NA,TRBJ1-3,TRBV29-1,TGCAGCGCCTCGACAGTCTCTGGAAACACCATATATTTT,CSASTVSGNTIYF
18,NA,NA,TRBJ1-3,TRBV5-6,TGTGCCAGCAGCTTGGCTTTAGGAGGATGGGGAACTGGAAACACCATATATTTT,CASSLALGGWGTGNTIYF
14,NA,NA,TRBJ1-5,TRBV4-1,TGCGCCAGCAGTCAAGTCGGGAAGTATCAGCCCCAGCATTTT,CASSQVGKYQPQHF
13,NA,NA,TRBJ1-2,TRBV2,TGTGCCAGCAGTGAAGGGACTAACGATGGCTACACCTTC,CASSEGTNDGYTF
12,NA,NA,TRBJ1-1,TRBV6-1,TGTGCCAGCATTATCAGCAGGGTTGAAGCTTTCTTT,CASIISRVEAFF
14,NA,NA,TRBJ2-2,TRBV27,TGTGCCAGCAGTCCCCAGGGTTATTTCGAGGAGCTGTTTTTT,CASSPQGYFEELFF
13,NA,TRBD1,TRBJ2-7,TRBV10-1,TGCGCCAGCAGCCAAGGGGGCTTAGAAGTCCGGTACTTC,CASSQGGLEVRYF
15,NA,NA,TRBJ2-7,TRBV27,TGTGCCAGCAGTTTATTATGGGACAACTCCTACGAGCAGTACTTC,CASSLLWDNSYEQYF
15,few,TRBD1,TRBJ2-2,TRBV7-6,TGTGCCAGCAGCTTAGCCGAGACAGGGACCGGGGAGCTGTTTTTT,CASSLAETGTGELFF